This T cell receptor (beta chain) was recovered during a study of CD8 T cells in ankylosing spondylitis. The CDR3 has 15 amino acids. The V and J ends lost 5 bases and 4 bases respectively, with 18 bases between them. Each CDR3 protein gets one entry after TCRdb re-called the 5' RACE reads with MiXCR. The table shows some 37,000 distinct CDR3 sequences, with 16% occurring only once. The source material was blood. The chain combines TRBV12-3 or TRBV12-4 with TRBJ2-7, with a tentative D call TRBD1 (5 bases). The receptor was isolated from a male donor with ankylosing spondylitis or in good health (not recorded which). CDR3 sequence (DNA): TGTGCCAGCAGTGCGCTGGCTGGGGCCGGGTACGAGCAGTACTTC. Its protein product is CASSALAGAGYEQYF.